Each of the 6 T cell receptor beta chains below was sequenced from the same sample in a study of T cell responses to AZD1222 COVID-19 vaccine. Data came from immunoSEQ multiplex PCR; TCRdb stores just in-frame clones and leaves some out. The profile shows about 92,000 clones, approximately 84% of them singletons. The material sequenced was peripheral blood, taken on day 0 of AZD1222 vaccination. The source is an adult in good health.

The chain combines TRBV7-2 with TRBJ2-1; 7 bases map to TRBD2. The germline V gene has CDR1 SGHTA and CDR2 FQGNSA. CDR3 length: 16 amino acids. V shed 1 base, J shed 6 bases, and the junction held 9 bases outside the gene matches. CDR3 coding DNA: TGTGCCAGCAGCTTAGAAGGGGCTAGCGGAGCCAATGAGCAGTTCTTC. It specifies CASSLEGASGANEQFF.

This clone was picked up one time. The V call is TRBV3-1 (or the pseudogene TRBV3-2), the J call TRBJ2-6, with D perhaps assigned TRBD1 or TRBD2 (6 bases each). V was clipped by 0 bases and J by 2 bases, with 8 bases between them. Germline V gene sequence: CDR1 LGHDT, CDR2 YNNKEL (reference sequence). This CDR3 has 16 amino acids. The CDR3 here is CASSQDRGAGANVLTF. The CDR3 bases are TGTGCCAGCAGCCAAGATAGGGGGGCTGGGGCCAACGTCCTGACTTTC.

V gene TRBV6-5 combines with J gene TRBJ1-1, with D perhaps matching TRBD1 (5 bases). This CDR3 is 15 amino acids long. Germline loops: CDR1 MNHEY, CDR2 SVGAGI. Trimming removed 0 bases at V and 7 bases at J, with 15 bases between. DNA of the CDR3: TGTGCCAGCAGTTACTCGGTGGGCAGGGCGCATGAAGCTTTCTTT. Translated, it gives CASSYSVGRAHEAFF.

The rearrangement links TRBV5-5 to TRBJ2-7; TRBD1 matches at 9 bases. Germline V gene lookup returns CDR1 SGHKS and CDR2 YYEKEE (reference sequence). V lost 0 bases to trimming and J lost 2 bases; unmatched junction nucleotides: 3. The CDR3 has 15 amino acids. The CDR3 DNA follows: TGTGCCAGCAGCTTGGATGGACAGGGGACCTACGAGCAGTACTTC. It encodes CASSLDGQGTYEQYF.

The CDR3 bases are TGTGCCAGCGGGGACACTAGCGGATCCTACGAGCAGTACTTC. This translates into CASGDTSGSYEQYF. This chain joins TRBV6-6 and TRBJ2-7; TRBD2 matches at 8 bases. In germline, CDR1 is MNHNY, CDR2 SVGAGI (reference sequence). The trim removed 8 bases at V and 1 base at J, leaving 7 bases unmatched. The CDR3 length is 14 residues.

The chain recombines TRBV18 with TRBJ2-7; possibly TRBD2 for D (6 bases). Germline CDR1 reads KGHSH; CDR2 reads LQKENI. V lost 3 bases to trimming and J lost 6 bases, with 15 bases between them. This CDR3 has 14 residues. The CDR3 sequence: CASSPPTRASEQYF. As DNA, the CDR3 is TGTGCCAGCTCACCTCCGACTAGGGCGAGCGAGCAGTACTTC.